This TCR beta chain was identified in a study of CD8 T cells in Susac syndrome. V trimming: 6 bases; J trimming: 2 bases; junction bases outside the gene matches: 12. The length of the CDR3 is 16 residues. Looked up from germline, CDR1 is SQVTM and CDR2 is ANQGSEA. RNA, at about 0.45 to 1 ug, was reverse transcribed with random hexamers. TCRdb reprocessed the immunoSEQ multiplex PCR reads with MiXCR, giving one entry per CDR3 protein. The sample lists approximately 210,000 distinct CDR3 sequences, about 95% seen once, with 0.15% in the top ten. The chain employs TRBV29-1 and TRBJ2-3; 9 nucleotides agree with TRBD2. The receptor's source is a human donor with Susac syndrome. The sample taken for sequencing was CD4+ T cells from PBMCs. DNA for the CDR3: TGCAGCGTCGTAGCATTAGCGGGGGCCCACACAGATACGCAGTATTTT. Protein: CSVVALAGAHTDTQYF.